A selection of T cell receptor beta chains follows, all from one sample in a study of long-term antiretroviral therapy in people with HIV. The repertoire was sequenced with immunoSEQ multiplex PCR; TCRdb's copy has only in-frame clones and lacks some. Of tens of thousands of clones in the sample, roughly four fifths were seen once. The sample consisted of unsorted PBMCs, taken 0.3 years after starting antiretroviral therapy. The receptors here all came from a man aged 18-30 years with HIV. Each CDR3 is given with its conserved first and last residue. The D gene is left open where the match is weak. Size values are once, few and many counts, or a class for expanded clones, and some rows have none.

D	V	J	length	size	DNA	CDR3
TRBD2	TRBV30	TRBJ2-1	13	once	TGTGCCCTCCCCCGCGGGAGAGACAATGAGCAGTTCTTC	CALPRGRDNEQFF
NA	TRBV6-1	TRBJ1-2	13	few	TGTGCCAGCAGTGCGCAGGAGCACTATGGCTACACCTTC	CASSAQEHYGYTF
NA	TRBV30	TRBJ1-5	12	NA	TGTGCCTGGAACCTACCCAATCAGCCCCAGCATTTT	CAWNLPNQPQHF
NA	TRBV1	TRBJ2-7	13	NA	TGCACCAGCCGACTAGCGCGCGATTACGAGCAGTACTTC	CTSRLARDYEQYF
TRBD1	TRBV6-1	TRBJ1-4	13	NA	TGTGCCATAGACCGGGACAGGGGCGGAAAACTGTTTTTT	CAIDRDRGGKLFF
NA	TRBV5-1	TRBJ2-5	14	NA	TGCGCCAGCAGCTTGGCCGAGTGGGAAGAGACCCAGTACTTC	CASSLAEWEETQYF
TRBD2	TRBV18	TRBJ2-1	17	NA	TGTGCCAGCTCACCATCCCTGGGTAGCGGGAGTATGAATGAGCAGTTCTTC	CASSPSLGSGSMNEQFF
TRBD2	TRBV19	TRBJ2-1	14	NA	TGTGCCAGTAGTAGGGAGGGCTCCTACAATGAGCAGTTCTTC	CASSREGSYNEQFF
TRBD2	TRBV4-2	TRBJ2-1	16	NA	TGTGCCAGCAGCCAAGGGATTGCGGGAGTGATTAATGAGCAGTTCTTC	CASSQGIAGVINEQFF
NA	TRBV7-2	TRBJ2-1	16	NA	TGTGCCAGCAGCTCCCCAAACGGACTCCGACACGCTGAGCAGTTCTTC	CASSSPNGLRHAEQFF
NA	TRBV6-5	TRBJ1-4	16	NA	TGTGCCAGCAGTTACGACGGCTCGGGAGTTGGTGAAAAACTGTTTTTT	CASSYDGSGVGEKLFF
NA	TRBV15	TRBJ2-2	14	NA	TGTGCCACCAGCAGAGAGCCCCAGGCCGGGGAGCTGTTTTTT	CATSREPQAGELFF
NA	TRBV4-2	TRBJ1-5	17	once	TGTGCCAGCAGCCAAGATTATCAATGGCAGGGGAATCAGCCCCAGCATTTT	CASSQDYQWQGNQPQHF
TRBD1	TRBV27	TRBJ2-1	15	NA	TGTGCCAGCAGTTTTGGGACAGGGGGCTACAATGAGCAGTTCTTC	CASSFGTGGYNEQFF
NA	TRBV6-5	TRBJ2-7	15	NA	TGTGCCAGCAGTTACTCACGGGGCTTGATCTACGAGCAGTACTTC	CASSYSRGLIYEQYF
NA	TRBV14	TRBJ2-3	13	few	TGTGCCAGCAGGCGTACAGGAGCAGATACGCAGTATTTT	CASRRTGADTQYF
TRBD1	TRBV15	TRBJ2-7	13	NA	TGTGCCACCGCATACGGGACAGGGGGCGAGCAGTACTTC	CATAYGTGGEQYF
NA	TRBV6-4	TRBJ1-2	13	NA	TGTGCCAGCAGTGGTGGGGGCACCTATGGCTACACCTTC	CASSGGGTYGYTF
NA	TRBV9	TRBJ2-3	15	NA	TGTGCCAGCAGCGAACAGGGTTCTTTTACAGATACGCAGTATTTT	CASSEQGSFTDTQYF
NA	TRBV6-5	TRBJ1-3	16	NA	TGTGCCAGCAGTTACGCGGGACGGCTCTCTGGAAACACCATATATTTT	CASSYAGRLSGNTIYF
TRBD1	TRBV7-9	TRBJ2-2	18	once	TGTGCCAGCAGTAGAGGGACAGGGGGCAGGAGTGGCACCGGGGAGCTGTTTTTT	CASSRGTGGRSGTGELFF
NA	TRBV28	TRBJ1-1	18	NA	TGTGCCAGCAGATTCTACACCCTCCGGGACCCCAGGGGCACTGAAGCTTTCTTT	CASRFYTLRDPRGTEAFF
TRBD1	TRBV4-2	TRBJ1-4	16	NA	TGTGCCAGCAGCCAAGATCCCACCGGGACAGGTGAAAAACTGTTTTTT	CASSQDPTGTGEKLFF
TRBD1	TRBV12-5	TRBJ1-1	14	NA	TGTGCTAGTGGTGCCGGGACAGGGCCTGGAAAAGCTTTCTTT	CASGAGTGPGKAFF
NA	TRBV15	TRBJ2-2	15	NA	TGTGCCACCAGCAGGGCTGATGAACGGCCGGCGGAGCTGTTTTTT	CATSRADERPAELFF